The present T cell receptor (beta chain) was sequenced within a study of cytomegalovirus exposure and HLA in healthy donors. About this clone itself: Its antigen is as yet unknown.

V was clipped by 5 bases and J by 10 bases; unmatched bases: 14. Germline V gives CDR1 SGHAT, CDR2 FQNNGV. The CDR3 has 15 residues. Vbeta (60) and Jbeta (13) primers were used in the PCR. TCRdb keeps only in-frame clones here, not all; method: immunoSEQ multiplex PCR. This table has about 110,000 clones, around 80% appearing once. General study points: It was reportedly the case that the classifier diagnosed cytomegalovirus status with high specificity and sensitivity.

The V and J genes are TRBV11-2 and TRBJ2-4, with 7 bases fitting TRBD1. The origin of this receptor is a woman aged 60 to 75 in good health and CMV-seropositive. The sample comprised PBMCs. CDR3 in DNA: TGTGCCAGCAGCCATATACGACAGGGCGTTTGGATTCAGTACTTC. This gives the protein CASSHIRQGVWIQYF.